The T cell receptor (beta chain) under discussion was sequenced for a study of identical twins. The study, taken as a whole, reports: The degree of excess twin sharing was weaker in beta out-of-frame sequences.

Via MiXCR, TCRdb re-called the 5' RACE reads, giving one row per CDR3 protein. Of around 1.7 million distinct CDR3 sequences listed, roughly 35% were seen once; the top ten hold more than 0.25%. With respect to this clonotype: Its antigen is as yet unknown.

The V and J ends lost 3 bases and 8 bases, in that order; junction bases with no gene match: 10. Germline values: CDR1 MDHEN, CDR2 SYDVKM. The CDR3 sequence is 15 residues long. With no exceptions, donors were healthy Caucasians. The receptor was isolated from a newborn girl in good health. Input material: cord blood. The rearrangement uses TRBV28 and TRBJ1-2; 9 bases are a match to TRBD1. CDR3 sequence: CASSFGTGRLRGYTF. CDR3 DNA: TGTGCCAGCAGTTTCGGGACAGGGCGCTTGCGGGGCTACACCTTC.